Many counts were recorded for the clone carrying this TCR beta chain. The antigen is undetermined. Time point indicated: newly diagnosed GD, antithyroid drugs for less than 3 months. PBMCs provided the RNA from which the TCR library was made. The data derive from a study of regulatory T cells in long-lasting Graves disease. The study's findings and limits: New patients shared roughly 980 public clonotypes, fewer than the approximately 2,500 shared by persistent patients.

The CDR3 extends over 12 amino acids. The V gene's germline CDR1 is MNHNS and CDR2 SASEGT. V was clipped by 6 bases and J by 3 bases, with 7 bases between them. For TCR beta, libraries came from iRepertoire HTBI primers and Arm-PCR of CDR3 regions. Each CDR3 protein is one row after TCRdb ran MiXCR on the multiplex PCR reads. This sample carries more than 350,000 distinct CDR3 sequences, 14% to 15% of them seen once, and the ten largest clones take 16%. The data also belong to a second study, concerning T cells in Graves' hyperthyroidism and ophthalmopathy.

The V gene is TRBV6-1, the J gene TRBJ2-3; D is unclear. This TCR came from a young woman with Graves disease. Here the sequenced sample was peripheral blood mononuclear cells (PBMCs), taken at new diagnosis, from a patient treated with antithyroid drugs. The CDR3 DNA sequence: TGTGCCAGCAGCGACCAAACAGATACGCAGTATTTT. It is translated as CASSDQTDTQYF.